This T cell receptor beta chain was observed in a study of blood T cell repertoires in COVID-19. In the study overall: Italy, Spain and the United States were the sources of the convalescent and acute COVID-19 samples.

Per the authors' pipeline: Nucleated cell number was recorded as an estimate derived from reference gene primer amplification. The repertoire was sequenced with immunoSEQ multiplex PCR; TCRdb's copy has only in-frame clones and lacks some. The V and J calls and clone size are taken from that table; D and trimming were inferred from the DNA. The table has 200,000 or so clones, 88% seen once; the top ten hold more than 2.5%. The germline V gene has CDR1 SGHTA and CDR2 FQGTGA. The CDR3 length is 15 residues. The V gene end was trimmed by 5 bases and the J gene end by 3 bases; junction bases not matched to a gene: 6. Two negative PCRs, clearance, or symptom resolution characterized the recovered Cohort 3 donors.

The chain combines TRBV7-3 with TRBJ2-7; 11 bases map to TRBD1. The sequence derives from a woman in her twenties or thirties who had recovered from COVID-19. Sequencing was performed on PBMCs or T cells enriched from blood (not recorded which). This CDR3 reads CASSPEGTGGYEQYF. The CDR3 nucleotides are TGTGCCAGCAGCCCGGAAGGGACAGGGGGCTACGAGCAGTACTTC.